A single sample is the source of the 9 T cell receptor beta chains below, sequenced in a study of human T cells and chemical hapten exposure. In TCRdb, the RACE reads were re-called with MiXCR into one record per CDR3 protein. Here the sample spans 150,000 to 200,000 distinct CDR3 sequences, under 25% being singletons. Time point denoted: patch test 3, about 24 weeks after DPC sensitization. Treatment described: therapeutic diphenylcyclopropenone sensitization with weekly scalp DPC. The sample was whole blood, taken in connection with sensitization to the hapten diphenylcyclopropenone (DPC). These receptors were obtained from a woman in her forties with alopecia areata. Some clones in this sample may be carry-over from other donors' samples.

This clonotype was observed a few times. This chain joins TRBV12-3 or TRBV12-4 and TRBJ2-1; 7 positions match TRBD2. This CDR3 region has 15 residues. Trimming cost V 0 bases and J 8 bases; bases outside gene matches: 7. CDR3 region: CASSLAGGWVDEQFF. CDR3 nucleotides: TGTGCCAGCAGTTTAGCGGGAGGGTGGGTCGATGAGCAGTTCTTC.

This clonotype turned up a few times. This chain uses TRBV24-1 with TRBJ2-5; D call uncertain. V lost 5 bases to trimming and J lost 3 bases, with 9 bases between them. Germline V CDR1 and CDR2: KGHDR, SFDVKD. The CDR3 length is 13 residues. CDR3 in DNA: TGTGCCACCAGTGCAGAAGGGAAAGAGACCCAGTACTTC. Protein: CATSAEGKETQYF.

The rearrangement uses TRBV29-1 and TRBJ2-3; TRBD1 might be the D (6 bases). CDR1 SQVTM and CDR2 ANQGSEA come from the germline V gene. V was cut by 4 bases and J by 6 bases, with 26 bases left in between. The CDR3 extends over 17 amino acids. The CDR3 loop reads CSVVPPDRAFTRDTQYF. The CDR3 DNA sequence: TGCAGCGTTGTACCCCCGGACAGAGCGTTCACCCGGGATACGCAGTATTTT.

The sample holds a few counts of this clonotype. V and J are TRBV20-1 and TRBJ1-2; the D is unclear. This CDR3 has 12 residues. Germline V lookup: CDR1 DFQATT, CDR2 SNEGSKA (reference sequence). The V end was cut by 6 bases, the J end by 5 bases, with 13 bases between. The CDR3 region is CSAPGPGYGYTF. The CDR3 DNA reads as TGCAGTGCCCCTGGTCCGGGGTATGGCTACACCTTC.

The sample holds many counts of this clonotype. This sequence joins TRBV28 and TRBJ2-1; no firm D call. Trimming stripped 4 bases from V and 4 bases from J, with 17 bases between. CDR1 and CDR2 from the germline V gene are MDHEN and SYDVKM. The CDR3 totals 16 residues. CDR3 bases: TGTGCCAGCAGTTCATCTAGACGAAAAACTTACAATGAGCAGTTCTTC. Protein product: CASSSSRRKTYNEQFF. Supplemented by reference TRBV28 and TRBJ2-1, the full variable domain reads DVKVTQSSRYLVKRTGEKVFLECVQDMDHENMFWYRQDPGLGLRLIYFSYDVKMKEKGDIPEGYSVSREKKERFSLILESASTNQTSMYLCASSSSRRKTYNEQFFGPGTRLTVL.

The gene calls are TRBV2 and TRBJ1-1; 9 nucleotides agree with TRBD1. In germline, CDR1 is SNHLY, CDR2 FYNNEI. The CDR3 is 15 residues long. Trimming at V came to 6 bases and at J to 4 bases, leaving 9 bases not matched to a gene. CDR3 coding DNA: TGTGCCAGCAGGATACAGGGGGCAGGGGGCACTGAAGCTTTCTTT. The encoded protein is CASRIQGAGGTEAFF.

In its sample, this clonotype was seen a few times. The chain joins TRBV5-6 to TRBJ2-7; unclear D gene. Trimming pared 6 bases from V and 4 bases from J, leaving 17 bases between. The germline gives CDR1 SGHDT, CDR2 YYEEEE. This CDR3 comprises 14 residues. CDR3 DNA: TGTGCCAGCACCCACGCCACCCAGATTTACGAGCAGTACTTC. Residues: CASTHATQIYEQYF.

This clonotype was counted at least ten times. The rearrangement uses TRBV18 and TRBJ2-2, with D perhaps assigned TRBD1 or TRBD2 (5 bases each). Germline CDR1 reads KGHSH; CDR2 reads LQKENI. V was cut by 2 bases and J by 3 bases, with 7 bases left in between. CDR3 length: 14 residues. The CDR3 region is CASSPGTDTGELFF. CDR3 bases: TGTGCCAGCTCACCAGGGACGGACACCGGGGAGCTGTTTTTT.

In this sample, this clonotype turned up a few times. The chain uses TRBV5-1 and TRBJ2-5; 9 bases are a match to TRBD1. Germline CDR1 is SGHRS and CDR2 is YFSETQ. After removal of 1 base from V and 5 bases from J, the junction contained 6 bases not matched to a gene. The CDR3 totals 15 residues. Here the CDR3 reads CASSLRDRGFETQYF. Written as DNA, the CDR3 is TGCGCCAGCAGCTTGAGAGACAGGGGGTTTGAGACCCAGTACTTC.